The rows below give T cell receptor beta chains drawn from one sample of a study of OX40 agonist ivuxolimab in advanced cancers. The protocol was immunoSEQ multiplex PCR, while the TCRdb copy is restricted to in-frame clones and leaves out a portion. The sample yields tens of thousands of clones, about 80% seen once. This material consisted of CD4+ or CD8+ T cells sorted from blood, taken in a trial of the OX40 agonist ivuxolimab. The receptors were gathered from an adult with an advanced solid tumor such as melanoma, head and neck, liver or kidney cancer. CDR3s include the opening cysteine and the closing phenylalanine or tryptophan. The order of the fields is D gene, J gene, clone size, V gene, CDR3 protein, CDR3 DNA. A D gene is named only where the DNA matches it firmly. Size is omitted from some rows. Given values are once, few, many or a class for expanded clones.

d_call: NA; j_call: TRBJ2-1; clone_size: NA; v_call: TRBV27; cdr3_aa: CASSAKANRQFF; cdr3_nt: TGTGCCAGCAGTGCAAAGGCTAATAGGCAGTTCTTC
d_call: NA; j_call: TRBJ1-1; clone_size: NA; v_call: TRBV2; cdr3_aa: CASSAGEGTEAFF; cdr3_nt: TGTGCCAGCAGTGCAGGGGAGGGCACTGAAGCTTTCTTT
d_call: TRBD2; j_call: TRBJ2-5; clone_size: NA; v_call: TRBV5-1; cdr3_aa: CASSLMPSGGQETQYF; cdr3_nt: TGCGCCAGCAGCTTGATGCCTAGCGGGGGCCAAGAGACCCAGTACTTC
d_call: TRBD1; j_call: TRBJ2-3; clone_size: NA; v_call: TRBV28; cdr3_aa: CASSSGQGRTDTQYF; cdr3_nt: TGTGCCAGCAGTTCGGGACAGGGCCGCACAGATACGCAGTATTTT
d_call: NA; j_call: TRBJ1-3; clone_size: NA; v_call: TRBV18; cdr3_aa: CASSPRGAGNTIYF; cdr3_nt: TGTGCCAGCTCACCAAGGGGGGCTGGAAACACCATATATTTT
d_call: NA; j_call: TRBJ1-1; clone_size: NA; v_call: TRBV15; cdr3_aa: CATSKNSVENTEAFF; cdr3_nt: TGTGCCACCAGCAAAAACAGTGTGGAGAACACTGAAGCTTTCTTT
d_call: TRBD1; j_call: TRBJ2-1; clone_size: NA; v_call: TRBV27; cdr3_aa: CASSWTGWGDEQFF; cdr3_nt: TGTGCCAGCAGTTGGACAGGGTGGGGGGATGAGCAGTTCTTC
d_call: NA; j_call: TRBJ1-6; clone_size: NA; v_call: TRBV30; cdr3_aa: CAWTDNSPLHF; cdr3_nt: TGTGCCTGGACAGATAATTCACCCCTCCACTTT
d_call: NA; j_call: TRBJ2-3; clone_size: NA; v_call: TRBV5-6; cdr3_aa: CASSFVGSTDTQYF; cdr3_nt: TGTGCCAGCAGCTTTGTGGGCAGCACAGATACGCAGTATTTT
d_call: TRBD2; j_call: TRBJ2-3; clone_size: once; v_call: TRBV7-2; cdr3_aa: CASSLSGGPSSDTQYF; cdr3_nt: TGTGCCAGCAGCCTTAGCGGGGGGCCTAGTTCAGATACGCAGTATTTT
d_call: NA; j_call: TRBJ1-5; clone_size: NA; v_call: TRBV6-5; cdr3_aa: CASSYSRDQPQHF; cdr3_nt: TGTGCCAGCAGTTACTCGAGAGATCAGCCCCAGCATTTT
d_call: NA; j_call: TRBJ2-3; clone_size: NA; v_call: TRBV7-3; cdr3_aa: CASSFGGRADTQYF; cdr3_nt: TGTGCCAGCAGCTTTGGGGGGCGTGCAGATACGCAGTATTTT
d_call: NA; j_call: TRBJ2-7; clone_size: NA; v_call: TRBV10-2; cdr3_aa: CASSELPGLIEYEQYF; cdr3_nt: TGCGCCAGCAGTGAACTCCCGGGACTCATAGAATACGAGCAGTACTTC
d_call: NA; j_call: TRBJ1-1; clone_size: many; v_call: TRBV11-2; cdr3_aa: CASSLMRGLNTEAFF; cdr3_nt: TGTGCCAGCAGCCTAATGCGGGGACTGAACACTGAAGCTTTCTTT
d_call: NA; j_call: TRBJ1-4; clone_size: NA; v_call: TRBV19; cdr3_aa: CANDLLNSPDEKLFF; cdr3_nt: TGTGCCAACGACTTATTAAACAGCCCCGATGAAAAACTGTTTTTT
d_call: TRBD1; j_call: TRBJ2-3; clone_size: NA; v_call: TRBV5-1; cdr3_aa: CASSLTGVFTDTQYF; cdr3_nt: TGCGCCAGCAGCTTGACAGGGGTGTTCACAGATACGCAGTATTTT
d_call: TRBD1; j_call: TRBJ1-4; clone_size: NA; v_call: TRBV6-1; cdr3_aa: CASRTGGAGEKLFF; cdr3_nt: TGTGCCAGCAGGACAGGGGGCGCGGGTGAAAAACTGTTTTTT
d_call: NA; j_call: TRBJ1-1; clone_size: NA; v_call: TRBV5-1; cdr3_aa: CASSLQGGTEAFF; cdr3_nt: TGCGCCAGCAGCTTGCAGGGCGGAACTGAAGCTTTCTTT
d_call: TRBD1; j_call: TRBJ1-5; clone_size: NA; v_call: TRBV18; cdr3_aa: CASSLGQNSNQPQHF; cdr3_nt: TGTGCCAGCTCTCTGGGACAGAATAGCAATCAGCCCCAGCATTTT
d_call: NA; j_call: TRBJ1-1; clone_size: NA; v_call: TRBV21-1; cdr3_aa: CASSKAPKGQSNTEAFF; cdr3_nt: TGTGCCAGCAGCAAAGCGCCTAAAGGACAGTCGAACACTGAAGCTTTCTTT
d_call: TRBD2; j_call: TRBJ2-7; clone_size: NA; v_call: TRBV5-4; cdr3_aa: CASSSGTNHYEQYF; cdr3_nt: TGTGCCAGCAGCTCCGGGACTAACCACTACGAGCAGTACTTC
d_call: NA; j_call: TRBJ2-5; clone_size: NA; v_call: TRBV11-2; cdr3_aa: CASSLRGGLETQYF; cdr3_nt: TGTGCCAGCAGCTTACGGGGTGGCTTAGAGACCCAGTACTTC
d_call: TRBD1; j_call: TRBJ2-7; clone_size: NA; v_call: TRBV5-4; cdr3_aa: CASSRTGGRYEQYF; cdr3_nt: TGTGCCAGCAGCCGTACAGGGGGCAGGTACGAGCAGTACTTC
d_call: NA; j_call: TRBJ2-3; clone_size: NA; v_call: TRBV14; cdr3_aa: CASSQRRILDTQYF; cdr3_nt: TGTGCCAGCAGCCAGCGAAGAATTTTGGATACGCAGTATTTT
d_call: NA; j_call: TRBJ2-6; clone_size: NA; v_call: TRBV9; cdr3_aa: CASSGRQPTRANVLTF; cdr3_nt: TGTGCCAGCAGCGGAAGACAGCCTACACGGGCCAACGTCCTGACTTTC
d_call: NA; j_call: TRBJ1-2; clone_size: NA; v_call: TRBV29-1; cdr3_aa: CSVDRGGRGYGYTF; cdr3_nt: TGCAGCGTCGATAGGGGGGGGCGCGGATATGGCTACACCTTC
d_call: TRBD2; j_call: TRBJ2-3; clone_size: NA; v_call: TRBV19; cdr3_aa: CATSSGASEEVTDTQYF; cdr3_nt: TGTGCCACTTCTAGCGGGGCAAGTGAAGAGGTCACAGATACGCAGTATTTT
d_call: NA; j_call: TRBJ2-2; clone_size: once; v_call: TRBV19; cdr3_aa: CASSISQGRAGELFF; cdr3_nt: TGTGCCAGTAGTATAAGCCAGGGGCGGGCCGGGGAGCTGTTTTTT
d_call: NA; j_call: TRBJ1-5; clone_size: NA; v_call: TRBV6-6; cdr3_aa: CASSYGFGGDQPQHF; cdr3_nt: TGTGCCAGCAGTTACGGATTCGGGGGGGATCAGCCCCAGCATTTT
d_call: NA; j_call: TRBJ1-1; clone_size: NA; v_call: TRBV27; cdr3_aa: CASSLLSTGDTEAFF; cdr3_nt: TGTGCCAGCAGTTTGCTCTCGACAGGAGACACTGAAGCTTTCTTT
d_call: NA; j_call: TRBJ1-6; clone_size: NA; v_call: TRBV27; cdr3_aa: CASSYGDSNSPLHF; cdr3_nt: TGTGCCAGCAGTTATGGGGATTCTAATTCACCCCTCCACTTT
d_call: TRBD2; j_call: TRBJ2-1; clone_size: NA; v_call: TRBV7-2; cdr3_aa: CASSQPLAVEQFF; cdr3_nt: TGTGCCAGCAGCCAACCACTAGCGGTAGAGCAGTTCTTC
d_call: NA; j_call: TRBJ1-6; clone_size: NA; v_call: TRBV11-2; cdr3_aa: CASSLRLAGLNNSPLHF; cdr3_nt: TGTGCCAGCAGCTTACGTTTAGCGGGACTGAATAATTCACCCCTCCACTTT
d_call: NA; j_call: TRBJ1-4; clone_size: NA; v_call: TRBV5-1; cdr3_aa: CASSTGATNEKLFF; cdr3_nt: TGCGCCAGCAGCACGGGAGCAACTAATGAAAAACTGTTTTTT
d_call: NA; j_call: TRBJ1-1; clone_size: NA; v_call: TRBV2; cdr3_aa: CASSDLEGGEAFF; cdr3_nt: TGTGCCAGCAGTGATCTGGAGGGCGGTGAAGCTTTCTTT
d_call: NA; j_call: TRBJ2-1; clone_size: NA; v_call: TRBV7-2; cdr3_aa: CASTWGSYNEQFF; cdr3_nt: TGTGCCAGCACCTGGGGCAGTTACAATGAGCAGTTCTTC
d_call: TRBD1; j_call: TRBJ1-5; clone_size: NA; v_call: TRBV6-1; cdr3_aa: CASSLGQARNQPQHF; cdr3_nt: TGTGCCAGCAGCCTGGGACAGGCCCGCAATCAGCCCCAGCATTTT
d_call: TRBD1; j_call: TRBJ1-2; clone_size: NA; v_call: TRBV6-6; cdr3_aa: CASSYYQGAPGYTF; cdr3_nt: TGTGCCAGCAGTTACTATCAGGGGGCGCCCGGCTACACCTTC
d_call: TRBD2; j_call: TRBJ2-7; clone_size: NA; v_call: TRBV7-2; cdr3_aa: CASTPRTSGVPYEQYF; cdr3_nt: TGTGCCAGCACCCCCAGGACTAGCGGGGTCCCCTACGAGCAGTACTTC
d_call: NA; j_call: TRBJ1-1; clone_size: NA; v_call: TRBV5-8; cdr3_aa: CASSLLGWGNTEAFF; cdr3_nt: TGTGCCAGCAGCTTGCTGGGGTGGGGAAACACTGAAGCTTTCTTT
d_call: NA; j_call: TRBJ1-5; clone_size: NA; v_call: TRBV6-6; cdr3_aa: CASSYAIQPQHF; cdr3_nt: TGTGCCAGCAGTTACGCCATTCAGCCCCAGCATTTT
d_call: NA; j_call: TRBJ1-2; clone_size: NA; v_call: TRBV20-1; cdr3_aa: CSATDGDPATF; cdr3_nt: TGCAGTGCTACGGATGGGGATCCTGCCACCTTC
d_call: NA; j_call: TRBJ1-1; clone_size: NA; v_call: TRBV7-7; cdr3_aa: CASSLALNTEAFF; cdr3_nt: TGTGCTAGCAGCTTAGCCCTGAACACTGAAGCTTTCTTT
d_call: NA; j_call: TRBJ1-2; clone_size: many; v_call: TRBV14; cdr3_aa: CASSLNSDYGYTF; cdr3_nt: TGTGCCAGCAGCCTGAATTCCGACTATGGCTACACCTTC
d_call: NA; j_call: TRBJ2-1; clone_size: few; v_call: TRBV9; cdr3_aa: CASSGDGPYNEQFF; cdr3_nt: TGTGCCAGCAGCGGCGACGGACCCTACAATGAGCAGTTCTTC